This T cell receptor (beta chain) was identified during a study of blood T cell repertoires in COVID-19. In the authors' methods: Amplification of reference gene primers was used by the study to estimate nucleated cell counts. Profiling relied on immunoSEQ multiplex PCR, and the TCRdb table lists in-frame clones only, not all of them. V, J and clone size are taken as reported in that table, and D and trimming were inferred from the DNA itself. The data contain roughly 200,000 clones, around nine tenths of them seen just once; the ten biggest clones take up approximately 6.2%. The trim removed 2 bases at V and 8 bases at J, leaving 7 bases unmatched. Per the germline V gene, CDR1 is LGHDT and CDR2 is YNNKEL (reference sequence). The CDR3 is 16 amino acids.

This TCR derives from a man in his fifties or sixties who had recovered from COVID-19. The material sequenced was peripheral blood. The chain employs TRBV3-1 (or the pseudogene TRBV3-2) and TRBJ1-6, with 9 bases that match TRBD1. This CDR3 is CASSQPGQGVYSPLHF. CDR3 in DNA: TGTGCCAGCAGCCAACCGGGACAGGGTGTCTATTCACCCCTCCACTTT.